This paragraph reports one T cell receptor (beta chain). The V and J ends lost 9 bases and 0 bases respectively, with 11 bases between them. In germline, CDR1 is MNHEY, CDR2 SVGAGI. This CDR3 is built from 14 residues. The entry originates in a study of CDR3 diversity in severe acne. TCRdb fed the PCR reads into MiXCR, producing one record per CDR3 protein. Among fewer than 90,000 distinct CDR3 sequences, approximately 49% were seen once, and the ten largest hold approximately 10%. Sequencing was performed on blood. The clonotype was recovered from a male donor with severe acne vulgaris. The chain combines TRBV6-5 with TRBJ1-4; D possibly corresponds to TRBD1 (5 bases). The CDR3 DNA reads as TGTGCCAGTAGTGGGACGGCAACTAATGAAAAACTGTTTTTT. It is translated as CASSGTATNEKLFF.